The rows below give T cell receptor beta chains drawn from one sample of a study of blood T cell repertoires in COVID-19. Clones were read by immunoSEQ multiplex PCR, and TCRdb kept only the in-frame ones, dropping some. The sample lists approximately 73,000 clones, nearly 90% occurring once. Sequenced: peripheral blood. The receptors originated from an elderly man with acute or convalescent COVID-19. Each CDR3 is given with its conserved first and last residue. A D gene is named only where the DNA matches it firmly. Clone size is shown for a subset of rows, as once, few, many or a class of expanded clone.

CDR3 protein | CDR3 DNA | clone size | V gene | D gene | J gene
CASSLTGDYGYTF | TGTGCCAGCAGTTTAACGGGAGACTATGGCTACACCTTC | NA | TRBV12-3/TRBV12-4 | NA | TRBJ1-2
CPSSLEPMGGGGAKNIQYF | TGTCCCAGCAGCTTAGAGCCCATGGGGGGAGGGGGGGCCAAAAACATTCAGTACTTC | NA | TRBV7-8 | NA | TRBJ2-4
CASSVPGTSNEKLFF | TGTGCCAGCAGCGTCCCCGGGACATCTAATGAAAAACTGTTTTTT | NA | TRBV5-4 | NA | TRBJ1-4
CASSLGNSYEQYF | TGTGCCAGTAGCCTCGGTAACTCCTACGAGCAGTACTTC | few | TRBV19 | NA | TRBJ2-7
CATEGNTEAFF | TGTGCCACCGAGGGGAACACTGAAGCTTTCTTT | NA | TRBV24-1 | NA | TRBJ1-1
CASSLTAALSYNEQFF | TGTGCCAGCAGCTTAACGGCGGCCCTTTCCTACAATGAGCAGTTCTTC | NA | TRBV7-3 | NA | TRBJ2-1
CASSMAGNYGYTF | TGTGCCAGTAGTATGGCAGGGAACTATGGCTACACCTTC | NA | TRBV19 | NA | TRBJ1-2
CASSRGREAFF | TGTGCCAGCAGTCGCGGGAGAGAAGCTTTCTTT | NA | TRBV12-3/TRBV12-4 | NA | TRBJ1-1
CASSFGSGRASTDTQYF | TGCGCCAGCAGCTTTGGTAGCGGGAGGGCTAGCACAGATACGCAGTATTTT | NA | TRBV5-1 | TRBD2 | TRBJ2-3
CASSRGAENTEAFF | TGTGCCAGCAGCAGGGGCGCGGAGAACACTGAAGCTTTCTTT | NA | TRBV7-9 | NA | TRBJ1-1
CASSLAGQGEGETQYF | TGCGCCAGCAGCTTGGCTGGACAGGGAGAGGGGGAGACCCAGTACTTC | once | TRBV5-1 | TRBD1 | TRBJ2-5
CASRGDRGLSGNTIYF | TGTGCCAGCAGAGGAGACAGGGGGCTTTCTGGAAACACCATATATTTT | NA | TRBV7-6 | TRBD1 | TRBJ1-3
CASSQDLSAGQVEQYF | TGTGCCAGCAGCCAAGATCTATCCGCGGGACAGGTAGAGCAGTACTTC | once | TRBV14 | TRBD1 | TRBJ2-7
CASSPGLVETQYF | TGTGCCAGCAGCCCGGGACTCGTGGAGACCCAGTACTTC | NA | TRBV11-1 | NA | TRBJ2-5
CASSEGGMGYF | TGTGCCAGCAGTGAAGGGGGCATGGGATACTTC | NA | TRBV2 | NA | TRBJ2-5
CASSFTGGQPQHF | TGTGCCAGCAGTTTTACGGGGGGACAGCCCCAGCATTTT | once | TRBV12-3/TRBV12-4 | NA | TRBJ1-5
CASSEIRSYEQYF | TGTGCCAGCAGTGAAATTCGTTCCTACGAGCAGTACTTC | NA | TRBV6-1 | NA | TRBJ2-7
CASSIRGANYGYTF | TGTGCCAGTAGTATAAGAGGAGCTAACTATGGCTACACCTTC | once | TRBV19 | NA | TRBJ1-2
CASSFGRSNQPQHF | TGTGCCAGCAGCTTCGGCAGGAGCAATCAGCCCCAGCATTTT | few | TRBV5-6 | NA | TRBJ1-5
CASSRQRELVTDTQYF | TGCGCCAGCAGCCGGCAGCGGGAGCTGGTGACAGATACGCAGTATTTT | NA | TRBV5-1 | TRBD2 | TRBJ2-3
CASSSGFNNEQFF | TGTGCCAGCAGCTCGGGATTTAACAATGAGCAGTTCTTC | NA | TRBV7-9 | NA | TRBJ2-1
CASSSGLNQPQHF | TGTGCCAGCAGTTCAGGTTTGAATCAGCCCCAGCATTTT | NA | TRBV6-2/TRBV6-3 | NA | TRBJ1-5
CASSPLGSPNTEAFF | TGTGCCAGTAGTCCCCTGGGGAGTCCGAACACTGAAGCTTTCTTT | once | TRBV19 | NA | TRBJ1-1
CASRTGTAYNEKLFF | TGTGCCAGCAGGACCGGGACAGCCTATAATGAAAAACTGTTTTTT | NA | TRBV6-5 | TRBD1 | TRBJ1-4
CATRETGLDTEAFF | TGTGCCACCAGAGAAACAGGGCTTGACACTGAAGCTTTCTTT | NA | TRBV24-1 | NA | TRBJ1-1
CASSPHLTTTEAFF | TGTGCCAGCAGCCCACACCTGACAACCACTGAAGCTTTCTTT | NA | TRBV3-1/TRBV3-2 | NA | TRBJ1-1
CASSLAWQEETQYF | TGTGCCAGCAGCTTAGCCTGGCAGGAAGAGACCCAGTACTTC | NA | TRBV7-2 | NA | TRBJ2-5
CASSRASGANVLTF | TGTGCCAGTAGCAGGGCCTCCGGGGCCAACGTCCTGACTTTC | NA | TRBV19 | NA | TRBJ2-6